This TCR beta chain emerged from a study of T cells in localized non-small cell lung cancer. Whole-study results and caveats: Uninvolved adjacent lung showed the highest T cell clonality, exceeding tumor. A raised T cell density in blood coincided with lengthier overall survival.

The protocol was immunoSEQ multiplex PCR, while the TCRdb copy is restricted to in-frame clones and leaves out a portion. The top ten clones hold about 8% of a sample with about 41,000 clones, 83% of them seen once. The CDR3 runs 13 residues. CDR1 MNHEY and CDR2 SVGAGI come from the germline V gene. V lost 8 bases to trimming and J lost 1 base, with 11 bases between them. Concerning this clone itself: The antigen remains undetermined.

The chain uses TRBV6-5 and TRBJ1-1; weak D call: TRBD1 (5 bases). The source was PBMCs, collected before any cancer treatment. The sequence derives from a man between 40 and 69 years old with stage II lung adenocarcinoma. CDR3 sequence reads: CASFGHPNTEAFF. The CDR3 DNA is TGTGCCAGCTTTGGACATCCGAACACTGAAGCTTTCTTT.